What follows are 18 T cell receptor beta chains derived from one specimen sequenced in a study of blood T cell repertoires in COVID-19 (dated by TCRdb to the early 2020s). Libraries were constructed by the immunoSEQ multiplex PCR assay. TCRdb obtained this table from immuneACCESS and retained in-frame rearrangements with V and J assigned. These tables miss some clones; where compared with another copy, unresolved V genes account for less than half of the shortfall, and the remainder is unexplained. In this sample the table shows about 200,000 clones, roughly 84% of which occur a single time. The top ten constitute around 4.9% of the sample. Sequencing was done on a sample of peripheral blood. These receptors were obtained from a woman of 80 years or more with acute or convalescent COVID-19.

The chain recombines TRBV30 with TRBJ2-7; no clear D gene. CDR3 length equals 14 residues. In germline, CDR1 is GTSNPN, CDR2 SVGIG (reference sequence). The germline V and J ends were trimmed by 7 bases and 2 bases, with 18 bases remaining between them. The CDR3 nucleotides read TGTGCCTCTGCGGCGCCCCGCGCGCCCTACGAGCAGTACTTC. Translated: CASAAPRAPYEQYF. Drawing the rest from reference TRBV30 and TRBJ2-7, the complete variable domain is SQTIHQWPATLVQPVGSPLSLECTVEGTSNPNLYWYRQAAGRGLQLLFYSVGIGQISSEVPQNLSASRPQDRQFILSSKKLLLSDSGFYLCASAAPRAPYEQYFGPGTRLTVT.

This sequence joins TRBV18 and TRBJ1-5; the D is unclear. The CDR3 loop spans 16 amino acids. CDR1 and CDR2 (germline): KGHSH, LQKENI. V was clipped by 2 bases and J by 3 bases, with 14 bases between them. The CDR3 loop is CASSPSGTAFNQPQHF. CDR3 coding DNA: TGTGCCAGCTCACCATCAGGCACCGCTTTCAATCAGCCCCAGCATTTT. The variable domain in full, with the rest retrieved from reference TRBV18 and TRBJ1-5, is NAGVMQNPRHLVRRRGQEARLRCSPMKGHSHVYWYRQLPEEGLKFMVYLQKENIIDESGMPKERFSAEFPKEGPSILRIQQVVRGDSAAYFCASSPSGTAFNQPQHFGDGTRLSIL.

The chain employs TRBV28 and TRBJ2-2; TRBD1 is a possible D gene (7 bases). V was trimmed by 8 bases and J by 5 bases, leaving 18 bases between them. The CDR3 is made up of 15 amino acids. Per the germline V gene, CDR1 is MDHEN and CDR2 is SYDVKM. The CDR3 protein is CASFFRQGGTGELFF. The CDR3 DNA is TGTGCCAGCTTTTTTCGACAGGGAGGAACCGGGGAGCTGTTTTTT.

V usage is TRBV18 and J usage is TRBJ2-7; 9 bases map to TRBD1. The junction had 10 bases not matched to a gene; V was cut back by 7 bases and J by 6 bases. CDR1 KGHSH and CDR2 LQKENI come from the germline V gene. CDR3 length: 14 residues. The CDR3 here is CASLPQQGAGEQYF. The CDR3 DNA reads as TGTGCCAGCTTACCTCAACAGGGGGCTGGCGAGCAGTACTTC.

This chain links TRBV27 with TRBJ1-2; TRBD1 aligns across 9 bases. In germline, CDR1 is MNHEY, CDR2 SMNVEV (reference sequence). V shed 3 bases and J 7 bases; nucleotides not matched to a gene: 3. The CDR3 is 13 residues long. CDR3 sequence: CASSFQDRGGYTF. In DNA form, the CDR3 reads TGTGCCAGCAGTTTTCAGGACAGGGGTGGCTACACCTTC.

The CDR3 coding sequence is TGTGCCAGCAGGCTTGGGGGGACTTTAAAAGAGACCCAGTACTTC. This gives the protein CASRLGGTLKETQYF. The rearrangement joins TRBV2 to TRBJ2-5, with D perhaps TRBD2 (6 bases). Trimming cost V 6 bases and J 3 bases, with 17 bases left between them. The CDR3 runs 15 residues. Germline CDR1 and CDR2: SNHLY and FYNNEI.

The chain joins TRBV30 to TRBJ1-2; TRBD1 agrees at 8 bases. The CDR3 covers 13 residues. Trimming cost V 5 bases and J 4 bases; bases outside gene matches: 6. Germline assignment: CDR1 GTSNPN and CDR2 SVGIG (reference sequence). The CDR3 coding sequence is TGTGCCTGGGGAAAGACAGGGGTCTATGGCTACACCTTC. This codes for CAWGKTGVYGYTF. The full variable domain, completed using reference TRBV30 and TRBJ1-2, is SQTIHQWPATLVQPVGSPLSLECTVEGTSNPNLYWYRQAAGRGLQLLFYSVGIGQISSEVPQNLSASRPQDRQFILSSKKLLLSDSGFYLCAWGKTGVYGYTFGSGTRLTVV.

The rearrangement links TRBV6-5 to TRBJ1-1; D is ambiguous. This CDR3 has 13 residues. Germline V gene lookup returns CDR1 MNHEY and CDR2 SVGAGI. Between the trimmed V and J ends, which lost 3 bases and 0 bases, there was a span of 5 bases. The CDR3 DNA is TGTGCCAGCAGTTATAAAATGAACACTGAAGCTTTCTTT. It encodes CASSYKMNTEAFF.

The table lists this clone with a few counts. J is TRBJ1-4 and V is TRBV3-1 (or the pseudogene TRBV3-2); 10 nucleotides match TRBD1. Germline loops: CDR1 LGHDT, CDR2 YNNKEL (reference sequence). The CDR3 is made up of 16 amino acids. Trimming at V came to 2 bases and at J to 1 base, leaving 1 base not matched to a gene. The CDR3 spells CASSQRDRGTNEKLFF. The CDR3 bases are TGTGCCAGCAGCCAAAGGGACAGGGGAACTAATGAAAAACTGTTTTTT.

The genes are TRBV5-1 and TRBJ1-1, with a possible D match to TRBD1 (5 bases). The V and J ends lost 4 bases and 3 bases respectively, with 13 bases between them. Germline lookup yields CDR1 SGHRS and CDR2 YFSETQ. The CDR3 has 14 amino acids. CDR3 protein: CASSDFGGHTEAFF. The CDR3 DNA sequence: TGCGCCAGCAGCGATTTCGGGGGTCACACTGAAGCTTTCTTT.

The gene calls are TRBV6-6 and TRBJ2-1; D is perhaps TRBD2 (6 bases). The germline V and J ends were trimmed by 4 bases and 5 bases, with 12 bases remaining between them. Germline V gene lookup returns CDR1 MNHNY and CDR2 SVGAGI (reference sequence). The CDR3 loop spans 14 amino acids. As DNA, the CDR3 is TGTGCCAGCAGTTCATTAGCGGCAGACAATGAGCAGTTCTTC. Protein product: CASSSLAADNEQFF.

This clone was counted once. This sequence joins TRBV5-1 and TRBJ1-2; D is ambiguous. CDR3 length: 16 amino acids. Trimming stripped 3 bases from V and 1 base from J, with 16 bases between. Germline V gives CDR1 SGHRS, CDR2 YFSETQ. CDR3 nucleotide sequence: TGCGCCAGCAGCTCCCCGGGAATATCGTTTAACTATGGCTACACCTTC. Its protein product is CASSSPGISFNYGYTF.

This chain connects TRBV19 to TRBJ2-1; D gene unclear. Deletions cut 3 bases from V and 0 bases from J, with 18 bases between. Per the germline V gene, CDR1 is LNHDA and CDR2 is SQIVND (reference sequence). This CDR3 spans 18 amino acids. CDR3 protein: CASSMNLGSIRSYNEQFF. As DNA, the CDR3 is TGTGCCAGTAGTATGAATCTTGGTAGCATCCGCTCCTACAATGAGCAGTTCTTC.

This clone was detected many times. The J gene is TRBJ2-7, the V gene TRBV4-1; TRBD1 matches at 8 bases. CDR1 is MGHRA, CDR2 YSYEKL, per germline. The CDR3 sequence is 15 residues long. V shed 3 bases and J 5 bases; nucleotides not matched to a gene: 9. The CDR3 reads CASSQGPGQANEQYF. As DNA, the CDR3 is TGCGCCAGCAGCCAGGGACCGGGACAGGCGAACGAGCAGTACTTC.

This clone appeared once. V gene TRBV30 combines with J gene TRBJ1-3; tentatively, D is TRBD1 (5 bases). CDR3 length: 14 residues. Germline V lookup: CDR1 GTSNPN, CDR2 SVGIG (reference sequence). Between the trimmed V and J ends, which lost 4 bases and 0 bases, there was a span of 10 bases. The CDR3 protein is CAWNRPNSGNTIYF. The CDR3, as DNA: TGTGCCTGGAACAGGCCAAACTCTGGAAACACCATATATTTT.

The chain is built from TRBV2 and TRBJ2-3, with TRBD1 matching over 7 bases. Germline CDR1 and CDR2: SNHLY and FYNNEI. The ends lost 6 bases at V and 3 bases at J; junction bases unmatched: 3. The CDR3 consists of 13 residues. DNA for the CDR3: TGTGCCAGCAGGTCGGACAGGACAGATACGCAGTATTTT. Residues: CASRSDRTDTQYF.

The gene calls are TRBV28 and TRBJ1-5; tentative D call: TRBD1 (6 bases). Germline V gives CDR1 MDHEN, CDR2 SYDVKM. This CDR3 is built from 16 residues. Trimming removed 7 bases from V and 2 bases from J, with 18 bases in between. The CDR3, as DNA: TGTGCCAGCACCGAGGGGGGGAAAGTAGGCAATCAGCCCCAGCATTTT. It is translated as CASTEGGKVGNQPQHF. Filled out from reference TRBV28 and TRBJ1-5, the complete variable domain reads DVKVTQSSRYLVKRTGEKVFLECVQDMDHENMFWYRQDPGLGLRLIYFSYDVKMKEKGDIPEGYSVSREKKERFSLILESASTNQTSMYLCASTEGGKVGNQPQHFGDGTRLSIL.

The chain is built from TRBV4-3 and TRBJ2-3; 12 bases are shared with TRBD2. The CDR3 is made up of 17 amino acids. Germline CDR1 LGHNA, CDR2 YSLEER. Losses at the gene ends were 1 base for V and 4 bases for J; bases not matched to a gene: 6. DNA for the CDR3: TGCGCCAGCAGCCAAGCCCCGACTAGCGGGAGACCAGATACGCAGTATTTT. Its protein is CASSQAPTSGRPDTQYF.